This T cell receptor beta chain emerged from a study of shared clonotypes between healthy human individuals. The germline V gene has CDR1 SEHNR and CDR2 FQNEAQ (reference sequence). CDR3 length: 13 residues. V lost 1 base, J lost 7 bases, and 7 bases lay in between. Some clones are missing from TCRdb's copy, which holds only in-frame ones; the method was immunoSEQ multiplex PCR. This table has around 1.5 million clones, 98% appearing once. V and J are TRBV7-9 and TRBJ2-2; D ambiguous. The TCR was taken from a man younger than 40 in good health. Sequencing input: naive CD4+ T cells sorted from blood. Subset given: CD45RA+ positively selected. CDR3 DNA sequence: TGTGCCAGCAGCTTAGAGCCCCACGGGGAGCTGTTTTTT. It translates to CASSLEPHGELFF.